Described below is a single T cell receptor (beta chain) sequence and its context. These data come from a study of blood T cell repertoires in COVID-19. This CDR3 comprises 14 residues. In germline, CDR1 is SNHLY, CDR2 FYNNEI. V shed 6 bases, J shed 5 bases, and the junction held 10 bases outside the gene matches. Libraries were prepared by immunoSEQ multiplex PCR; TCRdb keeps only in-frame clonotypes and omits some of them. The repertoire holds more than 400,000 clones, roughly 87% seen once, with under 0.7% in the top ten. The sample taken for sequencing was PBMCs or T cells enriched from blood (not recorded which). The origin of this receptor is a man between 18 and 35 years old who had recovered from COVID-19. This chain connects TRBV2 to TRBJ2-7; 7 positions match TRBD1. This CDR3 is CASSRQGNFDEQYF. The CDR3 region has the DNA TGTGCCAGCAGCCGACAGGGAAACTTCGACGAGCAGTACTTC.